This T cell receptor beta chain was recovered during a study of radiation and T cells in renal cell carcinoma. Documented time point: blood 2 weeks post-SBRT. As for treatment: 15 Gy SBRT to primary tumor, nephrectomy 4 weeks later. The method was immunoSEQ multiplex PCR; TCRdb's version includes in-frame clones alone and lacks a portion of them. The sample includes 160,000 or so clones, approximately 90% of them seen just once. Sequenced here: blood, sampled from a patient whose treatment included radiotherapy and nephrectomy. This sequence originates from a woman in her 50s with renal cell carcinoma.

The CDR3 bases are TGTGCCAGCAGCGACAGACAGGGATTGAACTATGGCTACACCTTC. Its translation: CASSDRQGLNYGYTF. This chain uses TRBV7-8 with TRBJ1-2, with 7 positions matching TRBD1. The CDR3 is 15 amino acids. V trimming: 5 bases; J trimming: 2 bases; junction bases outside the gene matches: 8. CDR1 SGHVS and CDR2 FQNEAQ come from the germline V gene.